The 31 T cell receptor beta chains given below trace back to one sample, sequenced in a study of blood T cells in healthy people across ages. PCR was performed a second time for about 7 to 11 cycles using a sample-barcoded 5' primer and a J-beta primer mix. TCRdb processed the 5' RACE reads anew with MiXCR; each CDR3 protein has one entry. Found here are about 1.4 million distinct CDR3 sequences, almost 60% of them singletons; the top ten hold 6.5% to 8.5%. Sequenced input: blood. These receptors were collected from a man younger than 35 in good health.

The CDR3: CASGQTMNTEAFF. The CDR3 nucleotides read TGTGCCAGCGGGCAGACAATGAACACTGAAGCTTTCTTT. V gene TRBV12-3 or TRBV12-4 combines with J gene TRBJ1-1, with D unclear. The ends were cut back, 8 bases at V and 0 bases at J, with 10 bases in the middle. This CDR3 region has 13 residues.

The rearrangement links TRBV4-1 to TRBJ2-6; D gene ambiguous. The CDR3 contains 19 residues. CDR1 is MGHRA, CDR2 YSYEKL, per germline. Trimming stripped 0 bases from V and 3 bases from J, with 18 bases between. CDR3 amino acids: CASSQDNIKDAHGANVLTF. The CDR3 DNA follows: TGCGCCAGCAGCCAAGATAATATAAAGGACGCTCATGGGGCCAACGTCCTGACTTTC.

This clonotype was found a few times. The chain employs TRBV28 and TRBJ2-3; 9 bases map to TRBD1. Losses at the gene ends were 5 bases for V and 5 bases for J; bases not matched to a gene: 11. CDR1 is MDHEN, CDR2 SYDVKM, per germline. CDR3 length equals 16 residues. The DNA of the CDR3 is TGTGCCAGCAGTCCCGGGACAGGGAGGTTTGTAGATACGCAGTATTTT. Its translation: CASSPGTGRFVDTQYF.

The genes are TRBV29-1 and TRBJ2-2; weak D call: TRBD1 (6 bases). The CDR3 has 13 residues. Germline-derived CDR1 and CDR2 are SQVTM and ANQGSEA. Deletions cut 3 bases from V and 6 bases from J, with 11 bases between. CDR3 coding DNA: TGCAGCGTTGACAGGGGCTGGTCCGGGGAGCTGTTTTTT. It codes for CSVDRGWSGELFF.

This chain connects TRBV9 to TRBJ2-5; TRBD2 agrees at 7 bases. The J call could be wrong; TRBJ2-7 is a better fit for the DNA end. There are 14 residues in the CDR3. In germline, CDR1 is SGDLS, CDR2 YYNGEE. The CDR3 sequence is CASSVGGGISEQYF. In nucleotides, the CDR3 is TGTGCCAGCAGCGTAGGCGGGGGAATAAGCGAGCAGTACTTC.

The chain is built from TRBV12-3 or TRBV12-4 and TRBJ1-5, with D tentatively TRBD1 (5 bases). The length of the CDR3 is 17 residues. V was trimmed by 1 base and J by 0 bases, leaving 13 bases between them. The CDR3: CASSLGQGLGSNQPQHF. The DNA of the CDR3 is TGTGCCAGCAGTTTAGGCCAGGGTCTTGGTAGCAATCAGCCCCAGCATTTT.

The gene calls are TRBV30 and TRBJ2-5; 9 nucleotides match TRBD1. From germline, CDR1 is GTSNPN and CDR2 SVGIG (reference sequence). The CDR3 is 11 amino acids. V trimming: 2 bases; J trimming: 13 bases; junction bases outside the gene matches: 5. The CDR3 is CAWSRDREAYF. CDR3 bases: TGTGCCTGGAGTCGGGACAGGGAGGCGTACTTC.

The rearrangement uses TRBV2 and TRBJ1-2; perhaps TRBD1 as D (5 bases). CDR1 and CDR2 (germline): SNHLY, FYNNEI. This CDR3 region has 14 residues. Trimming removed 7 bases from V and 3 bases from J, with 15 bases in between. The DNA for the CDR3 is TGTGCCAGCAAATTGGAACAGGACGACTATGGCTACACCTTC. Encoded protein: CASKLEQDDYGYTF.

Here the CDR3 reads CASSEALGVNSYEQFF. CDR3 coding DNA: TGTGCCAGCAGTGAAGCGCTGGGGGTTAATTCCTACGAGCAGTTCTTC. The chain links TRBV2 to TRBJ2-1, with D perhaps given as TRBD1 or TRBD2 (5 bases each). This CDR3 has 16 residues. Looked up from germline, CDR1 is SNHLY and CDR2 is FYNNEI. Trimming stripped 0 bases from V and 10 bases from J, with 19 bases between. Full variable domain (rest looked up from reference TRBV2 and TRBJ2-1): EPEVTQTPSHQVTQMGQEVILRCVPISNHLYFYWYRQILGQKVEFLVSFYNNEISEKSEIFDDQFSVERPDGSNFTLKIRSTKLEDSAMYFCASSEALGVNSYEQFFGPGTRLTVL.

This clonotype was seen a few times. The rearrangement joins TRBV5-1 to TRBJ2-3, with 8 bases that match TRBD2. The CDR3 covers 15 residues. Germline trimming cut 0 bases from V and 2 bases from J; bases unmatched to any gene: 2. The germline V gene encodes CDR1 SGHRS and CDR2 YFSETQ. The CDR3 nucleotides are TGCGCCAGCAGCTTGGTTAGCGGGAACACAGATACGCAGTATTTT. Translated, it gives CASSLVSGNTDTQYF.

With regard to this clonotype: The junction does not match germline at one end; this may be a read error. CDR3 region: CASSEDRVPDTRYF. CDR3 nucleotides: TGTGCCAGCAGTGAGGACAGGGTTCCTGATACGCGGTATTTT. V and J are TRBV25-1 and TRBJ2-3; the match to TRBD1 covers 8 bases. The length of the CDR3 is 14 residues. Germline V lookup: CDR1 MGHDK, CDR2 SYGVNS.

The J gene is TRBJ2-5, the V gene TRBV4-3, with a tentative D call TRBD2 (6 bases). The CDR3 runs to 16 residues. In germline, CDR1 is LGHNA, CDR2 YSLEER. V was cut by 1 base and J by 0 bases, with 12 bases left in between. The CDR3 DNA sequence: TGCGCCAGCAGCCAAGGGAGTGGGGGGTACCAAGAGACCCAGTACTTC. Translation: CASSQGSGGYQETQYF.

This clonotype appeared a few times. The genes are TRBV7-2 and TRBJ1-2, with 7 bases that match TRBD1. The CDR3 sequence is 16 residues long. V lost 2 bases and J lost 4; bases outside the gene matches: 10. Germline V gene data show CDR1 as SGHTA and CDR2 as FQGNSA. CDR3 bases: TGTGCCAGCAGCTTATCAACCATGGACAGGAGCTATGGCTACACCTTC. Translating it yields CASSLSTMDRSYGYTF.

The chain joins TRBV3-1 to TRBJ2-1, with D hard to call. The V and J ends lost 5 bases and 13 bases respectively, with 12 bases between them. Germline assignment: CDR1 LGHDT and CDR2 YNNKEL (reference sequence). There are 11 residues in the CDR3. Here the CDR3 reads CASSDHQIQFF. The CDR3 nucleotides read TGTGCCAGCAGCGACCACCAGATCCAGTTCTTC.

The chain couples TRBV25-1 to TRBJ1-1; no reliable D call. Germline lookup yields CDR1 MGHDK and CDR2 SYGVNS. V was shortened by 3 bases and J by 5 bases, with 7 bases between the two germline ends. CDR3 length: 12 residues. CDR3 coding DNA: TGTGCCAGCAGTGACCATTTTACTGAAGCTTTCTTT. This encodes CASSDHFTEAFF.

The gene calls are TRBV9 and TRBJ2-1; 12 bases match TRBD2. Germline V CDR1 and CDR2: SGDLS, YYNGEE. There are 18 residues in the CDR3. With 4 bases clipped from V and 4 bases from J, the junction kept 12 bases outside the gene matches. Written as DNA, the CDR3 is TGTGCCAGCAGCCTGCGACTAGCGGGGGAAAAGGCTTACAATGAGCAGTTCTTC. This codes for CASSLRLAGEKAYNEQFF.

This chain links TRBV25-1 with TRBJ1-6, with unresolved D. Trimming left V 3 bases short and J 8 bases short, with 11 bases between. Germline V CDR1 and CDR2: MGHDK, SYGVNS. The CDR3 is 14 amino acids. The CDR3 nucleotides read TGTGCCAGCAGTGAGCCCGACGGTTATTCACCCCTCCACTTT. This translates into CASSEPDGYSPLHF. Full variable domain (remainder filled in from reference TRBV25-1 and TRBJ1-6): EADIYQTPRYLVIGTGKKITLECSQTMGHDKMYWYQQDPGMELHLIHYSYGVNSTEKGDLSSESTVSRIRTEHFPLTLESARPSHTSQYLCASSEPDGYSPLHFGNGTRLTVT.

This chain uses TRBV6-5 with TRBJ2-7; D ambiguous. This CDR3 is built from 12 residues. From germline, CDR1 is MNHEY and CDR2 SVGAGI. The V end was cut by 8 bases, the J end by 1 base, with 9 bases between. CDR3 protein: CASGQTSYEQYF. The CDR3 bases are TGTGCCAGCGGCCAGACGTCCTACGAGCAGTACTTC.

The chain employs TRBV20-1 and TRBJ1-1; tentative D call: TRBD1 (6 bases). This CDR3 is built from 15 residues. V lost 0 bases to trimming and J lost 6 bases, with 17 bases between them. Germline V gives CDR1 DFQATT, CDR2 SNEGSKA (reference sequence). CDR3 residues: CSARDQGRGGPEAFF. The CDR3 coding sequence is TGCAGTGCTAGAGATCAGGGGAGGGGGGGACCTGAAGCTTTCTTT.

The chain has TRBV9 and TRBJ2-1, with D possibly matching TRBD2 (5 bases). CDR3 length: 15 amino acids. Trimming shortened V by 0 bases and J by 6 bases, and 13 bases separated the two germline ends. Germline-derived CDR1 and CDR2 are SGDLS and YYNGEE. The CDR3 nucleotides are TGTGCCAGCAGCGTAGGGGGATTTGGAGGCAATGAGCAGTTCTTC. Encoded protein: CASSVGGFGGNEQFF.

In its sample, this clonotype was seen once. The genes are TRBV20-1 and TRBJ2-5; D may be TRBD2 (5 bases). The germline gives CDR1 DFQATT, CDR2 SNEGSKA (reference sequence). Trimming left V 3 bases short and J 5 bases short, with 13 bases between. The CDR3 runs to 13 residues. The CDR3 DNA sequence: TGCAGTGCTAGTCGGAGGTTCCGGGAGACCCAGTACTTC. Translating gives CSASRRFRETQYF.

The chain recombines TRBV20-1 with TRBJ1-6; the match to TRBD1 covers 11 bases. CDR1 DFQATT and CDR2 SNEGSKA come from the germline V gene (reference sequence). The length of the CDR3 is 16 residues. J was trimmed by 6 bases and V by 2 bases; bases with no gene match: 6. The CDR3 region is CSARNSGTGGNSPLHF. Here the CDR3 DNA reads TGCAGTGCTAGAAACTCCGGGACAGGGGGTAATTCACCCCTCCACTTT.

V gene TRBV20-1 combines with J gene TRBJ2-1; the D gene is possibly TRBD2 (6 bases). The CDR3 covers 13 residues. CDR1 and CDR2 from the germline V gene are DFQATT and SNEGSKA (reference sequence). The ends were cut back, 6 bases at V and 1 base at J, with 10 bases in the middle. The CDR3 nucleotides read TGCAGTGCGCGGAGGGCTTCCTACAATGAGCAGTTCTTC. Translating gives CSARRASYNEQFF.

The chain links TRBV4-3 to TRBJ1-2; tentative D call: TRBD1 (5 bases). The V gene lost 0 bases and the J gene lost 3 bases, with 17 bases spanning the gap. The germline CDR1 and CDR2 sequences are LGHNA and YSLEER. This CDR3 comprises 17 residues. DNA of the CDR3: TGCGCCAGCAGCCAAGATCTTGACTCTCGGGGGGACTATGGCTACACCTTC. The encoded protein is CASSQDLDSRGDYGYTF.

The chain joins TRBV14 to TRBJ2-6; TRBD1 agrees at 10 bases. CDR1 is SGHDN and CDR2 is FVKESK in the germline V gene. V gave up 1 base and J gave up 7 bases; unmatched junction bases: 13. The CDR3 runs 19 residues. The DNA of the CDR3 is TGTGCCAGCAGCCAAGGGTCCTCAACCGGGACAGGGGCCGCCAACGTCCTGACTTTC. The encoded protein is CASSQGSSTGTGAANVLTF.

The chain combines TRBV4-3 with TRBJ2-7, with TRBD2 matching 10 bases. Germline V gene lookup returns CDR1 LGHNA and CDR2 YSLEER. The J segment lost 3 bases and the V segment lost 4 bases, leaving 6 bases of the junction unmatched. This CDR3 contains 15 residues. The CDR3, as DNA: TGCGCCAGCAGCCCTAGCGGGGGAGCCAACTACGAGCAGTACTTC. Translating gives CASSPSGGANYEQYF.

CDR3 sequence: CASSQVTGGQAFF. The CDR3 region has the DNA TGCGCCAGCAGCCAAGTAACCGGGGGCCAAGCTTTCTTT. V and J are TRBV4-1 and TRBJ1-1; D perhaps matches TRBD1 (6 bases). Between the trimmed V and J ends, which lost 1 base and 9 bases, there was a span of 12 bases. From germline, CDR1 is MGHRA and CDR2 YSYEKL. CDR3 size: 13 residues.

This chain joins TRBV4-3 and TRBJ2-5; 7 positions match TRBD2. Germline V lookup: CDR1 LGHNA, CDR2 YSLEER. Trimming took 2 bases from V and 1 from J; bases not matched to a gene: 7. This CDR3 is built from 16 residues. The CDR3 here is CASSQFLSGGQETQYF. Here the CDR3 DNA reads TGCGCCAGCAGCCAATTCCTATCGGGGGGCCAAGAGACCCAGTACTTC.

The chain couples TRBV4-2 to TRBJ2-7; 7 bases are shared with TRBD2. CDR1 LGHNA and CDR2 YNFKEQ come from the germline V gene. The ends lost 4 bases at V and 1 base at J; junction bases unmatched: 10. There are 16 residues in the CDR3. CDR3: CASSRTTSAESYEQYF. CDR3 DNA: TGTGCCAGCAGCCGGACAACTAGCGCGGAGTCCTACGAGCAGTACTTC.

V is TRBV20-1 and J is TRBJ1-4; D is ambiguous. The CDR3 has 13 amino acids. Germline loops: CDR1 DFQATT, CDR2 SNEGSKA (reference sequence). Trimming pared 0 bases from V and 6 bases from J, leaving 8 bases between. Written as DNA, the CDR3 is TGCAGTGCTAGAGAGGGCGGAGATGAAAAACTGTTTTTT. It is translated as CSAREGGDEKLFF.

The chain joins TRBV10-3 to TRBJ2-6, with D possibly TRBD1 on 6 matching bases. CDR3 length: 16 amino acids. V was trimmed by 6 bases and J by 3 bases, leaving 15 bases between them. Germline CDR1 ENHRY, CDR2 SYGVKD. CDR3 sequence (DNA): TGTGCCATCAGCCCAGGGGACCCGAGTGGGGCCAACGTCCTGACTTTC. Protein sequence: CAISPGDPSGANVLTF.